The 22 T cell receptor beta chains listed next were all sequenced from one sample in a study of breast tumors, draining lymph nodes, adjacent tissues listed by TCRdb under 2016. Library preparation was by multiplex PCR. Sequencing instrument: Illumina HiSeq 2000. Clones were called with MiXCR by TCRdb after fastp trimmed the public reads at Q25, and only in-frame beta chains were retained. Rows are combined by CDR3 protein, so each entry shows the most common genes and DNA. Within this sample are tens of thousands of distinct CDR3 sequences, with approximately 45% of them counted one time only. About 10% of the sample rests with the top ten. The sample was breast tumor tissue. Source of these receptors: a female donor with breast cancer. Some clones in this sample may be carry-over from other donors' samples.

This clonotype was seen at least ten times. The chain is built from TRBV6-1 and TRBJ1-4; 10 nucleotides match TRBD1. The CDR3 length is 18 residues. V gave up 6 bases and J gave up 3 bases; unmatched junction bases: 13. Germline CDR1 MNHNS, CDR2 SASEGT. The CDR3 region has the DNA TGTGCCAGCAGGAGGGGGCGGACAGGGGGAATAGCTAATGAAAAACTGTTTTTT. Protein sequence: CASRRGRTGGIANEKLFF.

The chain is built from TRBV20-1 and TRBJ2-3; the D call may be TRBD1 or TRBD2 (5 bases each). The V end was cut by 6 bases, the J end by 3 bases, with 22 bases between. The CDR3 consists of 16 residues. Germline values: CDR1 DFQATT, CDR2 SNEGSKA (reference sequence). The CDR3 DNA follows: TGCAGTGCCACTTACCGGGACCTGGTGGGAACAGATACGCAGTATTTT. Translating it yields CSATYRDLVGTDTQYF.

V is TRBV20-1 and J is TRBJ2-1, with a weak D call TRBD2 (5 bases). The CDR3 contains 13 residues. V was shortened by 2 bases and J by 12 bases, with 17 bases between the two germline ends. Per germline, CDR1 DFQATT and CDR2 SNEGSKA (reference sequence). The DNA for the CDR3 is TGCAGTGCTAGATACAGCGGCTACGATGCGCAGTTCTTC. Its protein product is CSARYSGYDAQFF.

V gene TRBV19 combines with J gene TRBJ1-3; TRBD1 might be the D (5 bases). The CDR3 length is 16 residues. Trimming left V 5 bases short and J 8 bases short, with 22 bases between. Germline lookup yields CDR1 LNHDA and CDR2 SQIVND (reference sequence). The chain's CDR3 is CASSDSWKSYGYTIYF. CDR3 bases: TGTGCCAGTAGTGACAGCTGGAAAAGCTATGGCTACACCATATATTTT.

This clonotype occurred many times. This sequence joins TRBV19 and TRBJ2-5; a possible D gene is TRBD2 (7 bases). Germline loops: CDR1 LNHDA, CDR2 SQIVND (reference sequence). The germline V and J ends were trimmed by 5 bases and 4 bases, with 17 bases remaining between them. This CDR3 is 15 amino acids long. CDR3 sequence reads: CASSVRGDTGETQYF. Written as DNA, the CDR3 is TGTGCCAGTAGTGTTCGGGGGGACACGGGAGAGACCCAGTACTTC.

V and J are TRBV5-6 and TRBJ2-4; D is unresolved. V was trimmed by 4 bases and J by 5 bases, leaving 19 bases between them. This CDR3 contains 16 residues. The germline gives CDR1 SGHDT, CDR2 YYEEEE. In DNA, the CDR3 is TGTGCCAGCAGCGACTGGACCCCTGATTTCGAAAACATTCAGTACTTC. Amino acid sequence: CASSDWTPDFENIQYF.

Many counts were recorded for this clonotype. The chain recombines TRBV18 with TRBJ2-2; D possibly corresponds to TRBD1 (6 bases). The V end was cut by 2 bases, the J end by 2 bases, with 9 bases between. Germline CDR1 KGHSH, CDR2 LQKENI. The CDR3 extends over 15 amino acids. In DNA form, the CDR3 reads TGTGCCAGCTCACCAAGGACAGCCAACACCGGGGAGCTGTTTTTT. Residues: CASSPRTANTGELFF.

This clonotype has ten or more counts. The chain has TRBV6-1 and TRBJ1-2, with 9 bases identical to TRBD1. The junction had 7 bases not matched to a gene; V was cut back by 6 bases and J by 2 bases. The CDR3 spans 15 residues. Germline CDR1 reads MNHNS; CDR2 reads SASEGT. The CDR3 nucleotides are TGTGCCAGCAGGCCCGGGACAGGGTGGAACTATGGCTACACCTTC. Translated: CASRPGTGWNYGYTF.

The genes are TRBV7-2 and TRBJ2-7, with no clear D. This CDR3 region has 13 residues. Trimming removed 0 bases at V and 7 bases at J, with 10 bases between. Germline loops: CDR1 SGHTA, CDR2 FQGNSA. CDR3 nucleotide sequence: TGTGCCAGCAGCTTAGCCAACTTGGGAGAGCAGTACTTC. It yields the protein CASSLANLGEQYF.

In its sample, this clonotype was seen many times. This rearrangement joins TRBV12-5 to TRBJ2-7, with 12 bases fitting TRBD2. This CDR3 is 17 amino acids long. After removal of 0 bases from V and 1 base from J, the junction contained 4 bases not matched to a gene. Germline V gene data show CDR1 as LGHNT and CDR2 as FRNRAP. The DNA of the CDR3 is TGTGCTAGTGGTTTGGTAATAGGACTAGCGGGATCCTACGAGCAGTACTTC. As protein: CASGLVIGLAGSYEQYF.

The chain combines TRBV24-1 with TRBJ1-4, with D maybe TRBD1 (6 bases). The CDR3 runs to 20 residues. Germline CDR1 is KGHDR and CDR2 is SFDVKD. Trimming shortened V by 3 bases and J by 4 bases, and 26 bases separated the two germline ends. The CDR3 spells CATSDRSDSWTEEDNEKLFF. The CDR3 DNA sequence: TGTGCCACCAGTGATCGGAGTGATTCGTGGACAGAAGAAGATAATGAAAAACTGTTTTTT.

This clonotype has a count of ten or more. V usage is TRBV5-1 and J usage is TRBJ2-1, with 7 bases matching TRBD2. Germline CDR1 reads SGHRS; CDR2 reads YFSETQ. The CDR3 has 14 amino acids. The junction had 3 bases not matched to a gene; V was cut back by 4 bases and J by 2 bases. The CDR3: CASSQSGAYNEQFF. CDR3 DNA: TGCGCCAGCAGCCAAAGCGGGGCCTACAATGAGCAGTTCTTC. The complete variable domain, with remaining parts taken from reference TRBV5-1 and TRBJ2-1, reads KAGVTQTPRYLIKTRGQQVTLSCSPISGHRSVSWYQQTPGQGLQFLFEYFSETQRNKGNFPGRFSGRQFSNSRSEMNVSTLELGDSALYLCASSQSGAYNEQFFGPGTRLTVL.

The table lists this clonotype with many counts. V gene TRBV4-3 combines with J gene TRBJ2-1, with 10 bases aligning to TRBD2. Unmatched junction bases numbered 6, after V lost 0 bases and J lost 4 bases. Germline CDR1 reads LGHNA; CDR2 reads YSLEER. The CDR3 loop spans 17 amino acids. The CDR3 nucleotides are TGCGCCAGCAGCCAAGAGTTTCCTAGCGGGAGTTACAATGAGCAGTTCTTC. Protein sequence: CASSQEFPSGSYNEQFF.

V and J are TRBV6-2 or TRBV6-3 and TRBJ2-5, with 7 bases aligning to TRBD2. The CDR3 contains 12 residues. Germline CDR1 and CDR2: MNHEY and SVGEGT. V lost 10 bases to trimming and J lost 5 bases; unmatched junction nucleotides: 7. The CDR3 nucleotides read TGTGCCACCGGGGAGGGCTGGGAGACCCAGTACTTC. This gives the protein CATGEGWETQYF.

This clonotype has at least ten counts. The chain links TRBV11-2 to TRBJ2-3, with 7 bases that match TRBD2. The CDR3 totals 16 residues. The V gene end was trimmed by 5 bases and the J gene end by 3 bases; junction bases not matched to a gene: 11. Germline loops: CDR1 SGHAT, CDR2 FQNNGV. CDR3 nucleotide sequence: TGTGCCAGCAGCCTTCATGGGGCGGGAGATACAGATACGCAGTATTTT. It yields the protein CASSLHGAGDTDTQYF. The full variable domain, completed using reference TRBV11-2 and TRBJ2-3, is EAGVAQSPRYKIIEKRQSVAFWCNPISGHATLYWYQQILGQGPKLLIQFQNNGVVDDSQLPKDRFSAERLKGVDSTLKIQPAKLEDSAVYLCASSLHGAGDTDTQYFGPGTRLTVL.

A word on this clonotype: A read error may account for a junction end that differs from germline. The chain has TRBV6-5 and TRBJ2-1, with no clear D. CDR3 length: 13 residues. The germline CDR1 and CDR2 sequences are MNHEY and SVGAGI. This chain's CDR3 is CASSHSPYNEQFF. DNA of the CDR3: TGTGCCAGCAGTCACTCCCCCTACAATGAGCAGTTCTTC.

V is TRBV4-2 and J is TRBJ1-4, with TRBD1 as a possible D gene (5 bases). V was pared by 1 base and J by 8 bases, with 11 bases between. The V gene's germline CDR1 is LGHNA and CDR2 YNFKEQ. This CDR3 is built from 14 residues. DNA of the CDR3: TGTGCCAGCAGCCAAGGACAGAAAGGGGAAAAACTGTTTTTT. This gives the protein CASSQGQKGEKLFF.

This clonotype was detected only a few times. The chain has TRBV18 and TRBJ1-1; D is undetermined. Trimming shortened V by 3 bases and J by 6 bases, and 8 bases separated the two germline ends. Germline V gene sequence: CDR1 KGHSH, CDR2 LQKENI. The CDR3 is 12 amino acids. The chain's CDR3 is CASSPPRAEAFF. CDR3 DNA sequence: TGTGCCAGCTCACCTCCGAGAGCTGAAGCTTTCTTT.

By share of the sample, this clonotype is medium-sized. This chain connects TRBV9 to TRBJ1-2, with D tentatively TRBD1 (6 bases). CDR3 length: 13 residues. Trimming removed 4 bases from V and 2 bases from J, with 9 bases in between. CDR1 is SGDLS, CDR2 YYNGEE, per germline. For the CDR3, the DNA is TGTGCCAGCAGCTTCACAGGGAACTATGGCTACACCTTC. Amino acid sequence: CASSFTGNYGYTF.

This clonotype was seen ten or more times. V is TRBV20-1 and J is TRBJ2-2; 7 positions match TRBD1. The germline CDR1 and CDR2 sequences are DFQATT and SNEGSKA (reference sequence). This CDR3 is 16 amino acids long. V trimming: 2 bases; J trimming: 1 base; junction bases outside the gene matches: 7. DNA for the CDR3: TGCAGTGCTAGACCCAGCGGACAGGTGAACACCGGGGAGCTGTTTTTT. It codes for CSARPSGQVNTGELFF.

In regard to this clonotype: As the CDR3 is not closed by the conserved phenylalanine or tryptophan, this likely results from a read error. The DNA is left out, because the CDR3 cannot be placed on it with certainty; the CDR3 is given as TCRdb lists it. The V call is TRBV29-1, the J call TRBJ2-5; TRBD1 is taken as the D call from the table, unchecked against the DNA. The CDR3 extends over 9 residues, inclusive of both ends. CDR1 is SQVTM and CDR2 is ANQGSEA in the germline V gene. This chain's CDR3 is CSVEDPGDY.

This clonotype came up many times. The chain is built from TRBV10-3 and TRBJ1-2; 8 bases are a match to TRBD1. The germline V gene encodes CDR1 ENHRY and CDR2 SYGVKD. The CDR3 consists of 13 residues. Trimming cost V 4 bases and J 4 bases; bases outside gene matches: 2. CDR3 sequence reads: CAISGDRGYGYTF. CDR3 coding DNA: TGTGCCATCAGTGGAGACAGGGGCTATGGCTACACCTTC.